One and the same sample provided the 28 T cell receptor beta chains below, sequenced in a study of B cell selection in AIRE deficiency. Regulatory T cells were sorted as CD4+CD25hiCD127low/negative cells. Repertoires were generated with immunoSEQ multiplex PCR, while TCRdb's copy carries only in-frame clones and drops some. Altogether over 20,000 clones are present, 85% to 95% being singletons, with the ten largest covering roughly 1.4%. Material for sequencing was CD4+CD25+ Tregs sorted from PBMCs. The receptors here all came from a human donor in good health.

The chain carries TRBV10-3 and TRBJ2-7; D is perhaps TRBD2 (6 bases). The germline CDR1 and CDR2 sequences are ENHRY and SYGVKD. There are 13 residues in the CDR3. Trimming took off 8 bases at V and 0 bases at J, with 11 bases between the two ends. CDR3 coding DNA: TGTGCCATCCGGACTACCGCCTCCTACGAGCAGTACTTC. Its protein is CAIRTTASYEQYF.

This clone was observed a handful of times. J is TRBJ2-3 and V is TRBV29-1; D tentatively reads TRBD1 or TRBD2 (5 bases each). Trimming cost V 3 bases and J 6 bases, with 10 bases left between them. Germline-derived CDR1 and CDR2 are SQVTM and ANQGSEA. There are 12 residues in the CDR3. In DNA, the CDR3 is TGCAGCGTTGATGGGACCTGGGATACGCAGTATTTT. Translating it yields CSVDGTWDTQYF.

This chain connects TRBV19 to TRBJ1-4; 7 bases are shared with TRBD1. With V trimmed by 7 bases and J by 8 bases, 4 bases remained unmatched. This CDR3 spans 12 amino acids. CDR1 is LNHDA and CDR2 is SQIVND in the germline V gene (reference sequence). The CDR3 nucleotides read TGTGCCAGTACCCGGGACAGCGAAAAACTGTTTTTT. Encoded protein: CASTRDSEKLFF. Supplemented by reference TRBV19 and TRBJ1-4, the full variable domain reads DGGITQSPKYLFRKEGQNVTLSCEQNLNHDAMYWYRQDPGQGLRLIYYSQIVNDFQKGDIAEGYSVSREKKESFPLTVTSAQKNPTAFYLCASTRDSEKLFFGSGTQLSVL.

CDR3 region: CASSVTPGGTGETQYF. The DNA of the CDR3 is TGTGCCAGCAGCGTCACACCCGGGGGGACAGGAGAGACCCAGTACTTC. V usage is TRBV9 and J usage is TRBJ2-5, with a weak D call TRBD1 (8 bases). The CDR3 consists of 16 residues. V was pared by 2 bases and J by 4 bases, with 18 bases between. CDR1 and CDR2 (germline): SGDLS, YYNGEE.

Here the CDR3 DNA reads TGTGCCAGCAGCATGGGAGGGACGAATGAGCAGTTCTTC. It is translated as CASSMGGTNEQFF. The genes are TRBV7-3 and TRBJ2-1; 7 positions match TRBD2. The CDR3 runs to 13 residues. CDR1 and CDR2 from the germline V gene are SGHTA and FQGTGA. Germline trimming cut 5 bases from V and 7 bases from J; bases unmatched to any gene: 5.

Here the CDR3 reads CASSLTYGGEQYF. The CDR3 nucleotides are TGTGCCAGCAGCTTAACGTACGGCGGGGAGCAGTACTTC. The gene calls are TRBV7-3 and TRBJ2-7, with D perhaps TRBD2 (5 bases). Germline V gene lookup returns CDR1 SGHTA and CDR2 FQGTGA. Trimming pared 0 bases from V and 7 bases from J, leaving 10 bases between. This CDR3 comprises 13 residues.

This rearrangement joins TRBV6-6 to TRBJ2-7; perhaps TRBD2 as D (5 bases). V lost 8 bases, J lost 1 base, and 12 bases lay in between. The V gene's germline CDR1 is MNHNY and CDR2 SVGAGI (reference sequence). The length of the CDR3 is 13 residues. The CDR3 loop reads CASGSRGSYEQYF. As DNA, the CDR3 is TGTGCCAGCGGGAGCCGGGGTTCCTACGAGCAGTACTTC.

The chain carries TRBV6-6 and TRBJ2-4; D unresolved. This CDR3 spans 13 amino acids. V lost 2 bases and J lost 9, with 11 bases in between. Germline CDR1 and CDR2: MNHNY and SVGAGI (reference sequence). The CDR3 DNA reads TGTGCCAGCAGTTACCAAACTGATGGCATTCAGTACTTC. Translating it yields CASSYQTDGIQYF.

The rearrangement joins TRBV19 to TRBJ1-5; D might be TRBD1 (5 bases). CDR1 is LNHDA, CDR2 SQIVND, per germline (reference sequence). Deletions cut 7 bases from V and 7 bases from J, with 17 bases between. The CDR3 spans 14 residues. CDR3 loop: CASNLGVWKQPQHF. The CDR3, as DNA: TGTGCCAGTAATCTGGGGGTATGGAAACAGCCCCAGCATTTT.

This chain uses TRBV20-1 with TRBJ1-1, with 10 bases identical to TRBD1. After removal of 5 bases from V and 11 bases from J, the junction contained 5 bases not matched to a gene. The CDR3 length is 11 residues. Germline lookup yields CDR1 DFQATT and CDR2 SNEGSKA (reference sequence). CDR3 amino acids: CSARTGGGAFF. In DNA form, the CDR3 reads TGCAGTGCTCGGACAGGGGGGGGTGCTTTCTTT.

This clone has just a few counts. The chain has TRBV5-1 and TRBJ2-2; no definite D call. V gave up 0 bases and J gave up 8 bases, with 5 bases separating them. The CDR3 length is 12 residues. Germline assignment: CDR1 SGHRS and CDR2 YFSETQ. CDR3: CASSLDVGELFF. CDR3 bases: TGCGCCAGCAGCTTGGACGTAGGGGAGCTGTTTTTT.

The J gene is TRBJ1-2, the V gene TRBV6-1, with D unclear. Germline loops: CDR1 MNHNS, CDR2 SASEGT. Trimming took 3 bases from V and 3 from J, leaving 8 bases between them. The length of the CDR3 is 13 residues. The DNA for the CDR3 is TGTGCCAGCAGTGATGGGCCGTACTATGGCTACACCTTC. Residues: CASSDGPYYGYTF.

The CDR3 loop is CASSLAGQRYF. The CDR3, as DNA: TGTGCCAGCAGCCTGGCGGGACAGAGGTATTTT. This chain uses TRBV6-5 with TRBJ1-3; 7 nucleotides line up with TRBD1. J gave up 16 bases and V 6 bases, and 9 bases lay outside the gene matches. The CDR3 spans 11 residues. The germline V gene has CDR1 MNHEY and CDR2 SVGAGI.

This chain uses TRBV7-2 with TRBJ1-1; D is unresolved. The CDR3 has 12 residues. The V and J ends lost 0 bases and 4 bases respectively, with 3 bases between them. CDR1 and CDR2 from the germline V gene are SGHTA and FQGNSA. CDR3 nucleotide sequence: TGTGCCAGCAGCTTAGCCCTCACTGAAGCTTTCTTT. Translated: CASSLALTEAFF.

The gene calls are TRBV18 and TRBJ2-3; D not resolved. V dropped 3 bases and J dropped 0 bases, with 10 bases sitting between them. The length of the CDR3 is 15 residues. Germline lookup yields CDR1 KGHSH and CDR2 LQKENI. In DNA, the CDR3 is TGTGCCAGCTCACCGGCTCGAACAAGCACAGATACGCAGTATTTT. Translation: CASSPARTSTDTQYF.

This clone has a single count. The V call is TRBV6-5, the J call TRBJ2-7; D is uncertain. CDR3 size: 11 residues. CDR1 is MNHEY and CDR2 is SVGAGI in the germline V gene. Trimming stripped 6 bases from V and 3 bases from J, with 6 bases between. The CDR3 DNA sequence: TGTGCCAGCAGACTCGACTACGAGCAGTACTTC. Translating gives CASRLDYEQYF.

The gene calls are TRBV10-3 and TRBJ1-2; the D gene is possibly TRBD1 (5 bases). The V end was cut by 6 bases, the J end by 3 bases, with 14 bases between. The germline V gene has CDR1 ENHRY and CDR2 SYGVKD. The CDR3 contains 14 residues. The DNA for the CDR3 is TGTGCCATCAGGACAGACGCCTTTGACTATGGCTACACCTTC. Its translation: CAIRTDAFDYGYTF.

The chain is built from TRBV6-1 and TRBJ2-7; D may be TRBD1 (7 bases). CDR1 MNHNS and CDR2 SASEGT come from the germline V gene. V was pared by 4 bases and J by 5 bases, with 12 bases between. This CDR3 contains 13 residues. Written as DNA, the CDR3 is TGTGCCAGCAGTGGCAGGGGGGCGGACGAGCAGTACTTC. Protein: CASSGRGADEQYF.

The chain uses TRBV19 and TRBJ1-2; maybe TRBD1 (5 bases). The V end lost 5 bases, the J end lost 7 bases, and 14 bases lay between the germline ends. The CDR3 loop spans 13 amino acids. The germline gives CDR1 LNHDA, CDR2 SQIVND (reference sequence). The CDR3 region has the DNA TGTGCCAGTAGTCCGGCGAGGGGTGCTGGCTACACCTTC. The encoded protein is CASSPARGAGYTF.

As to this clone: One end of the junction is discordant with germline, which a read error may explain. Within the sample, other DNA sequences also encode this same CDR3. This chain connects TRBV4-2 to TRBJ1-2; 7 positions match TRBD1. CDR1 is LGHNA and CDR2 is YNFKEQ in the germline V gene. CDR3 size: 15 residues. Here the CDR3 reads CASSQSTGYNYGYTF. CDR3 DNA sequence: TGTGCCAGCAGCCAATCGACAGGGTATAACTACGGCTACACCTTC.

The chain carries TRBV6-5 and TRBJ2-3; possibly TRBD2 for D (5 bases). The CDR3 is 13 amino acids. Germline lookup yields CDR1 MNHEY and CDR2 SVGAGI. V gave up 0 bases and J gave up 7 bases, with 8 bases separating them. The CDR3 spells CASSYSRAHTQYF. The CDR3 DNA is TGTGCCAGCAGTTACTCGAGGGCGCATACGCAGTATTTT.

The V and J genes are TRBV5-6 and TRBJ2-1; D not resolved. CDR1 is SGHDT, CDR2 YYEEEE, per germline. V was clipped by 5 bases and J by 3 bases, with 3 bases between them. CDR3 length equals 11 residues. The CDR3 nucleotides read TGTGCCAGCAGTTACTACAATGAGCAGTTCTTC. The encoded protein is CASSYYNEQFF.

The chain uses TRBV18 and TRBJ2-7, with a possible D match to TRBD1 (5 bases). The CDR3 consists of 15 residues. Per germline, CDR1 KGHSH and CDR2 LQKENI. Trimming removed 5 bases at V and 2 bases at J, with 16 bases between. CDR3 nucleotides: TGTGCCAGCTCATCGGCAGGGTTGGGCACCTACGAGCAGTACTTC. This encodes CASSSAGLGTYEQYF.

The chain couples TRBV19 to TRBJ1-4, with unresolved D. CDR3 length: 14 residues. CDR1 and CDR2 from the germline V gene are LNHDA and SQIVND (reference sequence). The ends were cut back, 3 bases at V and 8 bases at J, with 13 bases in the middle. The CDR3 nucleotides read TGTGCCAGTAGTATCCCGGCAGGTAGAGAAAAACTGTTTTTT. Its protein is CASSIPAGREKLFF.

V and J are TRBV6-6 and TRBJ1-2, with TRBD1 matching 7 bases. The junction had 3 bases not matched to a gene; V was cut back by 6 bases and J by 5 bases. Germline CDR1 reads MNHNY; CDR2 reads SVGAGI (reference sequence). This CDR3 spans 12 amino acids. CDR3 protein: CASRTGVYGYTF. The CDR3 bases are TGTGCCAGCAGAACAGGGGTGTATGGCTACACCTTC.

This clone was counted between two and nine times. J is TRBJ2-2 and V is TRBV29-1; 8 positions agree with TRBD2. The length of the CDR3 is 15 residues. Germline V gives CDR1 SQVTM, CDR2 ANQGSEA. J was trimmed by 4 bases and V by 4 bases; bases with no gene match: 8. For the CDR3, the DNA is TGCAGCGTTGTAAGCGGGAGTAGGGTCACCGGGGAGCTGTTTTTT. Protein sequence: CSVVSGSRVTGELFF.

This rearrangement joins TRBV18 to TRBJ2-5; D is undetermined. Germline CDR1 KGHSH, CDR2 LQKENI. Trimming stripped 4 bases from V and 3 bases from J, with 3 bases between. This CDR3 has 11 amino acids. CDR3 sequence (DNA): TGTGCCAGCTCACTGGAAGAGACCCAGTACTTC. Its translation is CASSLEETQYF. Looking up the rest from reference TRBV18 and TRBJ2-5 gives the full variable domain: NAGVMQNPRHLVRRRGQEARLRCSPMKGHSHVYWYRQLPEEGLKFMVYLQKENIIDESGMPKERFSAEFPKEGPSILRIQQVVRGDSAAYFCASSLEETQYFGPGTRLLVL.

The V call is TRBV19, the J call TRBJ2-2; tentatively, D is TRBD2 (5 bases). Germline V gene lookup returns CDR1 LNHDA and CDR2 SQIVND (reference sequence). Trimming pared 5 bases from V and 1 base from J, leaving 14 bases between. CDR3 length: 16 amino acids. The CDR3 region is CASSPRGSLNTGELFF. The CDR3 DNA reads TGTGCCAGTAGTCCCCGGGGTAGCTTGAACACCGGGGAGCTGTTTTTT.